Listed below are T cell receptor beta chains from one sample, sequenced in a study of neurological immune-mediated disorders. TCRdb called the 5' RACE reads again in MiXCR, with one record for every CDR3 protein. The sample shows fewer than 75,000 distinct CDR3 sequences, 3% to 4% of them seen only once. The sample was PBMCs. The receptors were sampled from a man aged 40-55 years with multiple sclerosis. Both conserved end residues are part of each CDR3. Where a row states a size, it is once, few, many or the class of an expanded clone; other rows omit it.

v_call cdr3_length clone_size cdr3_aa
TRBV29-1 15 many CSVEPIDRDFETQYF
TRBV20-1 14 many CSASRKDFPYEQYF
TRBV27 15 many CASSHWGEAPETQYF
TRBV20-1 14 many CSARDSGSNQPQHF
TRBV5-1 15 many CASSTRTGGNSPLHF
TRBV5-6 15 medium-sized CASSFGAGGGETQYF
TRBV2 13 NA CASNPKMNTEAFF
TRBV7-9 12 many CASSRDYTEAFF
TRBV20-1 17 many CSARTFLAGDGTYEQYF
TRBV5-6 16 many CASSLLAGGITYEQYF
TRBV15 14 many CATSRDISNQPQHF
TRBV10-3 14 many CAISDTGRTGELFF
TRBV20-1 15 many CSAAGGGDDAYEQYF
TRBV5-1 15 many CASSPASGTYNEQFF
TRBV10-1 13 many CASSDRANTEAFF
TRBV10-3 15 many CAISEPQGENTEAFF
TRBV6-5 13 many CASTKQGVDTQYF
TRBV12-3/TRBV12-4 12 many CASRTEGNTIYF
TRBV12-3/TRBV12-4 16 many CASSSTSSALGGTQYF
TRBV3-1 14 many CASSPGLAVYEQYF
TRBV11-2 15 many CASSNTGTPRDTQYF
TRBV7-6 14 many CASSRQGGNQPQHF